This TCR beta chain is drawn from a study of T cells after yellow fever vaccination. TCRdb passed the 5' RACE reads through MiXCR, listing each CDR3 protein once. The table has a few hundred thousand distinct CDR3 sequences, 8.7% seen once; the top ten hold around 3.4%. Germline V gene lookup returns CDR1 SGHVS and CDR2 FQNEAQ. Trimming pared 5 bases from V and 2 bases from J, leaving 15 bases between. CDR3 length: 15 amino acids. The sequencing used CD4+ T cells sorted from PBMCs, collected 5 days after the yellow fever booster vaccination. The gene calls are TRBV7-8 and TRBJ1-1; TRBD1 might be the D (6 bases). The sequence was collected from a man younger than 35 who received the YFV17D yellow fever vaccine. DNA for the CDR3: TGTGCCAGCAGCCGAACCGGGACACTTAACACTGAAGCTTTCTTT. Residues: CASSRTGTLNTEAFF. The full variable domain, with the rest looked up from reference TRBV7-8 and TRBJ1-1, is GAGVSQSPRYKVAKRGQDVALRCDPISGHVSLFWYQQALGQGPEFLTYFQNEAQLDKSGLPSDRFFAERPEGSVSTLKIQRTQQEDSAVYLCASSRTGTLNTEAFFGQGTRLTVV.